This section outlines one T cell receptor (beta chain) sequence together with its context. Its antigen is currently unknown. CDR1 KGHSH and CDR2 LQKENI come from the germline V gene. V gave up 5 bases and J gave up 0 bases; unmatched junction bases: 9. CDR3 length equals 16 residues. The source of the sample is a study of T-cell memory formation after mild COVID-19. About the research overall: TCR clusters largely stayed donor specific. The study, taken as a whole, reports: Contracting clones from day 15 to 85 had balanced CD4/CD8; later expanders favoured CD4+. Shrinking CD4+ clones resided mostly in CM and EM, and CD8+ ones in EMRA.

In TCRdb, the 5' RACE reads were re-called with MiXCR into one record per CDR3 protein. The repertoire includes almost 350,000 distinct CDR3 sequences, around 20% of them detected once, and 20% to 25% sits in the top ten. The chain is built from TRBV18 and TRBJ2-5; 7 nucleotides line up with TRBD1. Sequencing used PBMCs or a T cell subset sorted from them (not recorded which). This clonotype was obtained from a young man who had mild COVID-19 (a few samples of this study predate the infection). Cell type and time point are not known. The CDR3: CASSATIQGYQETQYF. The CDR3 DNA reads TGTGCCAGCTCAGCCACCATACAGGGGTACCAAGAGACCCAGTACTTC.